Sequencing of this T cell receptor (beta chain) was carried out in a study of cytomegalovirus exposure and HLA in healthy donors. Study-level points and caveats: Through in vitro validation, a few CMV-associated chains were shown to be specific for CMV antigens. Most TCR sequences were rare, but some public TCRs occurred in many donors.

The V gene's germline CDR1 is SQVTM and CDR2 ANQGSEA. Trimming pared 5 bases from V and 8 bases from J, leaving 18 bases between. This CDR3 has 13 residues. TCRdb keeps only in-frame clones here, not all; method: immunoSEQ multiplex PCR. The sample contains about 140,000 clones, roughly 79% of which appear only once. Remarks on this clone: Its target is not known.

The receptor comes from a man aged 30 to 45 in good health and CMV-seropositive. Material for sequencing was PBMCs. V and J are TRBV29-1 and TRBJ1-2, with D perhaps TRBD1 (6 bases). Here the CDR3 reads CSVSSGGAGGYTF. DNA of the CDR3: TGCAGCGTTAGTTCTGGGGGCGCGGGCGGCTACACCTTC.